This T cell receptor (beta chain) emerged from a study of blood T cell repertoires in COVID-19. Background on the study: There were acute and convalescent COVID-19 samples, and they came from the United States, Italy and Spain. Nucleic acid was either cDNA or gDNA, and it came from T cells, B-cell-depleted T cells, or PBMCs.

This CDR3 is 17 amino acids long. Original processing notes: Amplification with reference gene primers provided the estimates of nucleated cell counts. Measured with immunoSEQ multiplex PCR; TCRdb has only the in-frame clones, and not every one. V and J calls and clone size follow that table, whereas D and trimming were derived from the DNA. The sample holds tens of thousands of clones, approximately 89% seen once. The TCR originated in a man of 80 years or more with acute or convalescent COVID-19. The chain uses TRBV21-1 and TRBJ1-1; TRBD1 is the table's D call and was not checked against the DNA. TRBV21-1 is marked as a pseudogene. What was sequenced was peripheral blood. The CDR3 protein is CASSKNLRDGMNTEAFF. As DNA, the CDR3 is TGTGCCAGCAGCAAAAACCTCAGGGATGGTATGAACACTGAAGCTTTCTTT.